The clone carrying this T cell receptor beta chain turned up a few times. The antigen is not known. The sample comes from a study of OX40 agonist ivuxolimab in advanced cancers. Study information: Averaging roughly 60 years in age, with a range of about 23 to 80, the cohort was 80% to 90% male.

V was shortened by 6 bases and J by 0 bases, with 8 bases between the two germline ends. The CDR3 has 13 residues. Germline V gene lookup returns CDR1 WNHNN and CDR2 SYGVQD (reference sequence). Using immunoSEQ multiplex PCR, the repertoire was profiled, and TCRdb retains in-frame clones only, with some absent. The sample includes around 77,000 clones, roughly 91% seen only once; the top ten take around 2.4%. General study points: There were also nonresponders showing low normalized T-cell clonal expansion.

The TCR sequence derives from an adult with an advanced solid tumor such as melanoma, head and neck, liver or kidney cancer. This chain joins TRBV10-1 and TRBJ1-1, with D tentatively TRBD1 (5 bases). Sequenced here: CD4+ or CD8+ T cells sorted from blood, sampled in a trial of the OX40 agonist ivuxolimab. The chain's CDR3 is CASSQGLNTEAFF. The CDR3, as DNA: TGCGCCAGCAGCCAGGGCCTGAACACTGAAGCTTTCTTT.